This T cell receptor beta chain emerged from a study of OX40 agonist ivuxolimab in advanced cancers. Study-wide context: Hepatocellular carcinoma, melanoma, renal cell or head and neck cancer was diagnosed in the dose-escalation patients. Three patients responded partially, comprising one with hepatocellular carcinoma and two with cutaneous melanoma. Broader study findings: In general, CD8+ T cells held more expanded clones than CD4+ did, on average.

Collection of blood occurred at baseline, at cycle 4 day 1, and at cycle 7 day 1. TCRdb's copy holds only in-frame clones and misses some; the assay was immunoSEQ multiplex PCR. Of roughly 60,000 clones detected, under 90% appear once; the ten largest clones hold about 2.2%. Of note for this clone: Its antigen is not known.

Germline V gene sequence: CDR1 MDHEN, CDR2 SYDVKM. This CDR3 is 14 amino acids long. This specimen consisted of CD4+ or CD8+ T cells sorted from blood, obtained in a trial of the OX40 agonist ivuxolimab. The chain joins TRBV28 to TRBJ2-5; 8 nucleotides agree with TRBD2. The J call could be wrong; TRBJ2-7 is a better fit for the DNA end. The TCR was taken from an adult with an advanced solid tumor such as melanoma, head and neck, liver or kidney cancer. The CDR3 nucleotides read TGTGCCAGCAACCAACGGGGGGGCCGGTACGAGCAGTACTTC. It encodes CASNQRGGRYEQYF.